Here is one T cell receptor beta chain with its context. Its antigen remains unknown. The data originate from a study of spatial heterogeneity in lung cancer. Looking at the study overall: Raw reads contained each unique TCR and UMI combination more than ten times on average. Study-level points and caveats: Tumor TCRs that were ubiquitous and expanded showed up in blood more at resection than follow-up.

Time point of the sample: sample taken at primary tumor resection. Researchers sequenced whole RNA taken from tumor, nontumor lung or frozen PBMC without sorting. CDR3 length: 15 residues. Germline-derived CDR1 and CDR2 are ENHRY and SYGVKD. The J segment lost 4 bases and the V segment lost 2 bases, leaving 4 bases of the junction unmatched. Individual TCR cDNA molecules each bore their own unique molecular identifier. TCRdb re-called the 5' RACE reads with MiXCR, one entry per CDR3 protein. This repertoire shows some 100,000 distinct CDR3 sequences, roughly 12% found once; its top ten account for roughly two fifths.

The TCR comes from a male donor with early-stage non-small cell lung cancer. The sequencing used PBMCs, collected at surgery. The rearrangement links TRBV10-3 to TRBJ2-3, with 9 positions matching TRBD1. CDR3: CAISEIGTGSDTQYF. CDR3 coding DNA: TGTGCCATCAGTGAGATTGGGACAGGGTCAGATACGCAGTATTTT.